This T cell receptor beta chain was identified during a study of cytomegalovirus exposure and HLA in healthy donors. Study-wide points: The records held CMV serostatus as the only immune exposure information. Sequencing likely caused a cluster of highly shared sequence variants. The classifier was said to identify cytomegalovirus status with high specificity and sensitivity.

As regards this clone: Its antigen is still unknown.

Vbeta (60) and Jbeta (13) primers were used in the PCR. Assay used: immunoSEQ multiplex PCR; TCRdb lists only in-frame clones, some missing. The table has about 88,000 clones, approximately 90% seen once. Sequencing was performed on PBMCs. The TCR originated in a man between 18 and 29 years old in good health and CMV-seronegative.

CDR3 DNA: TGTGCCAGCAGTCTCTCCCTTGGAGGGGAGAGTCAGCCCCAGCATTTT. Translation gives CASSLSLGGESQPQHF. The V call is TRBV28, the J call TRBJ1-5, with D possibly matching TRBD1 (5 bases). V was clipped by 5 bases and J by 6 bases, with 20 bases between them. The CDR3 consists of 16 residues. CDR1 is MDHEN, CDR2 SYDVKM, per germline.